This is a list of T cell receptor beta chains from one sample in a study of blood T cells in healthy people across ages. MiXCR was run by TCRdb on the 5' RACE reads, yielding one entry per CDR3 protein. Among approximately 770,000 distinct CDR3 sequences listed, roughly 50% were seen once. The sequenced sample was blood. All receptors derive from a man in his thirties or forties in good health. The CDR3 runs from the conserved cysteine through the conserved F or W. The order of the fields is clone size, CDR3 length, J gene, V gene, D gene, CDR3 protein, CDR3 DNA. The D gene is left open where the match is weak. Rows give clone size only sometimes, using once, few, many, or a class for an expanded clone.

clone_size: .
cdr3_length: 19
j_call: TRBJ2-7
v_call: TRBV7-2
d_call: .
cdr3_aa: CASSRHIPDGSRSSYEQYF
cdr3_nt: TGTGCCAGCAGCCGACACATCCCCGACGGATCGAGGAGCTCCTACGAGCAGTACTTC

clone_size: .
cdr3_length: 12
j_call: TRBJ2-3
v_call: TRBV7-2
d_call: .
cdr3_aa: CASGGRFDTQYF
cdr3_nt: TGTGCCAGCGGGGGGCGATTCGATACGCAGTATTTT

clone_size: .
cdr3_length: 17
j_call: TRBJ2-5
v_call: TRBV7-2
d_call: TRBD2
cdr3_aa: CASSSRGLAGGSGEQYF
cdr3_nt: TGTGCCAGCAGCTCACGCGGACTAGCGGGAGGGTCGGGGGAGCAGTACTTC

clone_size: .
cdr3_length: 13
j_call: TRBJ2-1
v_call: TRBV7-9
d_call: .
cdr3_aa: CASSSDNYNEQFF
cdr3_nt: TGTGCCAGCAGCTCGGACAATTACAATGAGCAGTTCTTC

clone_size: .
cdr3_length: 14
j_call: TRBJ2-2
v_call: TRBV29-1
d_call: .
cdr3_aa: CSVEDATIRGELFF
cdr3_nt: TGCAGCGTTGAAGATGCCACAATCCGCGGGGAGCTGTTTTTT

clone_size: .
cdr3_length: 15
j_call: TRBJ2-5
v_call: TRBV7-2
d_call: .
cdr3_aa: CASSLERRALETQYF
cdr3_nt: TGTGCCAGCAGCTTAGAGCGCAGGGCATTAGAGACCCAGTACTTC

clone_size: few
cdr3_length: 16
j_call: TRBJ2-7
v_call: TRBV4-2
d_call: TRBD1
cdr3_aa: CASSQFTGTEIYEQYF
cdr3_nt: TGTGCCAGCAGCCAATTCACCGGGACAGAGATCTACGAGCAGTACTTC

clone_size: few
cdr3_length: 17
j_call: TRBJ2-7
v_call: TRBV7-6
d_call: TRBD2
cdr3_aa: CASSPIGSGGGFIEQYF
cdr3_nt: TGTGCCAGCAGCCCTATAGGAAGTGGGGGAGGGTTTATCGAGCAGTACTTC

clone_size: .
cdr3_length: 16
j_call: TRBJ2-7
v_call: TRBV3-1
d_call: .
cdr3_aa: CASSQTTGTGNYEQYF
cdr3_nt: TGTGCCAGCAGCCAGACTACCGGCACAGGGAACTACGAGCAGTACTTC

clone_size: .
cdr3_length: 14
j_call: TRBJ2-7
v_call: TRBV6-5
d_call: TRBD1
cdr3_aa: CASRPRQGSYEQYF
cdr3_nt: TGTGCCAGCAGACCCCGACAGGGTTCCTACGAGCAGTACTTC

clone_size: few
cdr3_length: 12
j_call: TRBJ2-3
v_call: TRBV29-1
d_call: TRBD2
cdr3_aa: CSVNGGTDTQYF
cdr3_nt: TGCAGCGTTAACGGGGGGACAGATACGCAGTATTTT

clone_size: .
cdr3_length: 14
j_call: TRBJ2-1
v_call: TRBV19
d_call: .
cdr3_aa: CASSLDRWSDEQFF
cdr3_nt: TGTGCCAGTAGCCTTGACAGGTGGAGCGATGAGCAGTTCTTC

clone_size: .
cdr3_length: 15
j_call: TRBJ1-1
v_call: TRBV12-5
d_call: .
cdr3_aa: CASGLRQDANTEAFF
cdr3_nt: TGTGCTAGTGGTTTGCGACAGGATGCGAACACTGAAGCTTTCTTT

clone_size: .
cdr3_length: 12
j_call: TRBJ2-7
v_call: TRBV24-1
d_call: .
cdr3_aa: CATSDDYYEQYF
cdr3_nt: TGTGCCACCAGTGATGATTACTACGAGCAGTACTTC

clone_size: .
cdr3_length: 12
j_call: TRBJ2-1
v_call: TRBV29-1
d_call: .
cdr3_aa: CSVGGATNEQFF
cdr3_nt: TGCAGCGTTGGCGGAGCAACCAATGAGCAGTTCTTC

clone_size: few
cdr3_length: 13
j_call: TRBJ1-2
v_call: TRBV29-1
d_call: .
cdr3_aa: CSVAAVLGYGYTF
cdr3_nt: TGCAGCGTTGCGGCTGTTCTGGGGTATGGCTACACCTTC

clone_size: .
cdr3_length: 14
j_call: TRBJ2-7
v_call: TRBV6-5
d_call: .
cdr3_aa: CASSQPGHSYEQYF
cdr3_nt: TGTGCCAGCAGTCAACCGGGACACTCCTACGAGCAGTACTTC

clone_size: .
cdr3_length: 14
j_call: TRBJ2-7
v_call: TRBV20-1
d_call: TRBD1
cdr3_aa: CSARPGTGAYEQYF
cdr3_nt: TGCAGTGCTAGACCCGGGACAGGGGCCTACGAGCAGTACTTC

clone_size: few
cdr3_length: 14
j_call: TRBJ2-1
v_call: TRBV28
d_call: TRBD2
cdr3_aa: CASSLPGASGKQFF
cdr3_nt: TGTGCCAGCAGCCTCCCGGGCGCTAGCGGGAAGCAGTTCTTC

clone_size: .
cdr3_length: 12
j_call: TRBJ2-3
v_call: TRBV7-2
d_call: .
cdr3_aa: CALLGTNEAQYF
cdr3_nt: TGTGCCCTCCTCGGGACGAATGAGGCGCAGTATTTT

clone_size: .
cdr3_length: 13
j_call: TRBJ1-6
v_call: TRBV7-2
d_call: .
cdr3_aa: CASSSLSNSPLHF
cdr3_nt: TGTGCCAGCAGCTCCCTCAGTAATTCACCCCTCCACTTT

clone_size: .
cdr3_length: 15
j_call: TRBJ1-5
v_call: TRBV6-1
d_call: TRBD1
cdr3_aa: CASSERQGGNQPQHF
cdr3_nt: TGTGCCAGCAGTGAACGGCAGGGGGGCAATCAGCCCCAGCATTTT

clone_size: .
cdr3_length: 14
j_call: TRBJ2-3
v_call: TRBV28
d_call: .
cdr3_aa: CASMGGIGTDTQYF
cdr3_nt: TGTGCCAGCATGGGCGGGATAGGAACAGATACGCAGTATTTT

clone_size: few
cdr3_length: 15
j_call: TRBJ2-7
v_call: TRBV10-3
d_call: TRBD2
cdr3_aa: CATSVGGSGIYEQYF
cdr3_nt: TGTGCCACCTCTGTCGGGGGTAGCGGGATCTACGAGCAGTACTTC

clone_size: .
cdr3_length: 15
j_call: TRBJ2-7
v_call: TRBV20-1
d_call: TRBD2
cdr3_aa: CSAPPKLAGNNEQYF
cdr3_nt: TGCAGTGCTCCTCCTAAACTAGCGGGGAACAATGAGCAGTACTTC

clone_size: once
cdr3_length: 15
j_call: TRBJ2-7
v_call: TRBV7-2
d_call: TRBD2
cdr3_aa: CASSLTSGHSYEQYF
cdr3_nt: TGTGCCAGCAGCTTGACTAGCGGACATTCCTACGAGCAGTACTTC

clone_size: .
cdr3_length: 18
j_call: TRBJ1-2
v_call: TRBV7-9
d_call: .
cdr3_aa: CASSLSEFVSEDDHGYTF
cdr3_nt: TGTGCCAGCAGCCTTAGTGAGTTTGTTTCGGAGGACGATCATGGCTACACCTTC

clone_size: .
cdr3_length: 13
j_call: TRBJ2-7
v_call: TRBV20-1
d_call: .
cdr3_aa: CSARVSDFYEQYF
cdr3_nt: TGCAGTGCTAGAGTTTCGGACTTCTACGAGCAGTACTTC

clone_size: .
cdr3_length: 13
j_call: TRBJ2-7
v_call: TRBV6-1
d_call: .
cdr3_aa: CASSDLGYNEQYF
cdr3_nt: TGTGCCAGCAGTGACCTAGGTTACAATGAGCAGTACTTC

clone_size: .
cdr3_length: 16
j_call: TRBJ2-5
v_call: TRBV3-1
d_call: .
cdr3_aa: CASSYLAGRSTETQYF
cdr3_nt: TGTGCCAGCAGCTACCTGGCAGGGAGATCTACGGAGACCCAGTACTTC

clone_size: .
cdr3_length: 15
j_call: TRBJ1-1
v_call: TRBV6-5
d_call: TRBD1
cdr3_aa: CASSIQGAAVTEAFF
cdr3_nt: TGTGCCAGCAGTATACAGGGGGCGGCTGTCACTGAAGCTTTCTTT

clone_size: .
cdr3_length: 14
j_call: TRBJ2-4
v_call: TRBV15
d_call: TRBD1
cdr3_aa: CATSSGTGGPIQYF
cdr3_nt: TGTGCCACCAGCAGCGGGACAGGGGGACCCATTCAGTACTTC

clone_size: .
cdr3_length: 14
j_call: TRBJ2-4
v_call: TRBV6-1
d_call: TRBD1
cdr3_aa: CASSETIYRGQQYF
cdr3_nt: TGTGCCAGCAGTGAAACCATATACAGGGGCCAGCAGTACTTC

clone_size: few
cdr3_length: 13
j_call: TRBJ2-1
v_call: TRBV6-5
d_call: TRBD1
cdr3_aa: CASSNRGTCEQFF
cdr3_nt: TGTGCCAGCAGTAACAGGGGTACCTGTGAGCAGTTCTTC

clone_size: .
cdr3_length: 12
j_call: TRBJ2-7
v_call: TRBV29-1
d_call: TRBD1
cdr3_aa: CSVRDRGYEQYF
cdr3_nt: TGCAGCGTGCGGGACAGGGGGTACGAGCAGTACTTC

clone_size: .
cdr3_length: 15
j_call: TRBJ2-1
v_call: TRBV7-8
d_call: TRBD2
cdr3_aa: CASSHGGDAYNEQFF
cdr3_nt: TGTGCCAGCAGCCACGGGGGGGATGCCTACAATGAGCAGTTCTTC

clone_size: .
cdr3_length: 15
j_call: TRBJ2-7
v_call: TRBV29-1
d_call: TRBD1
cdr3_aa: CSGMRGTGGPYEQYF
cdr3_nt: TGCAGCGGAATGCGGGGGACAGGGGGCCCTTACGAGCAGTACTTC

clone_size: .
cdr3_length: 11
j_call: TRBJ2-7
v_call: TRBV4-2
d_call: .
cdr3_aa: CTSSQEREQYF
cdr3_nt: TGTACCAGCAGCCAAGAACGGGAGCAGTACTTC

clone_size: .
cdr3_length: 12
j_call: TRBJ2-7
v_call: TRBV10-3
d_call: .
cdr3_aa: CAISEYSYEQYF
cdr3_nt: TGTGCCATCAGTGAGTACTCCTACGAGCAGTACTTC